This T cell receptor (beta chain) is drawn from a study of cytomegalovirus exposure and HLA in healthy donors. Trimming removed 1 base from V and 5 bases from J, with 8 bases in between. This CDR3 is 14 amino acids long. Germline CDR1 is SEHNR and CDR2 is FQNEAQ (reference sequence). PCR used 60 Vbeta primers and 13 Jbeta primers. Libraries were prepared by immunoSEQ multiplex PCR; TCRdb keeps only in-frame clonotypes and omits some of them. Among approximately 160,000 clones, over 70% were seen once, and the ten largest hold around 6.1%. The source of this sequence is a man aged 25 to 45 in good health and CMV-seropositive. Material for sequencing was PBMCs. V is TRBV7-9 and J is TRBJ1-4; tentative D call: TRBD1 (5 bases). The CDR3 DNA reads TGTGCCAGCAGCTTAGACAGGTTGAATGAAAAACTGTTTTTT. It codes for CASSLDRLNEKLFF.